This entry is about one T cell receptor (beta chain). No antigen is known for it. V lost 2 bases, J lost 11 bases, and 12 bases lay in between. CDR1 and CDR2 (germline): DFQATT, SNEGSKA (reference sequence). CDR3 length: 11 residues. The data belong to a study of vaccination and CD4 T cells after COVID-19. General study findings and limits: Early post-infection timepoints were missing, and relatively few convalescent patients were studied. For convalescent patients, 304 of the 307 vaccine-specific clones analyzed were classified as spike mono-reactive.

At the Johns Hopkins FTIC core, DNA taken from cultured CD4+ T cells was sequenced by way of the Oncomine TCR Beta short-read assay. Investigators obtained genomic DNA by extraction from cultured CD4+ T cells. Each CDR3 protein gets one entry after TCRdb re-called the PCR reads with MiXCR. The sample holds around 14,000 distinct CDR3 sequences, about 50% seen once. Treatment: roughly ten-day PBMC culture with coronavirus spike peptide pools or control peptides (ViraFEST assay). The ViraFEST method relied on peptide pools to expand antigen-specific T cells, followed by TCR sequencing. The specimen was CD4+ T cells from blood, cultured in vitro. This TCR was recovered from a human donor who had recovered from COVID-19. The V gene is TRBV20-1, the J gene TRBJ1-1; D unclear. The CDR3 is CSARNSRGAFF. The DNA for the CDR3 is TGCAGTGCTAGAAACTCAAGAGGGGCTTTCTTT.